The 18 T cell receptor beta chains presented below share a single source sample, sequenced in a study of CD8 T cells in ankylosing spondylitis. TCRdb re-called the 5' RACE reads through MiXCR, storing one row per CDR3 protein. Of a few hundred thousand distinct CDR3 sequences listed, around 20% were seen once; the top ten hold approximately 3.7%. The specimen sequenced was blood, either unsorted or a sorted T cell fraction (not recorded which). The receptor source for this set is a female donor with ankylosing spondylitis or in good health (not recorded which).

This clonotype showed up just a few times. CDR3 region: CASSPRRLAGALYEQYF. The CDR3 DNA is TGCGCCAGCAGCCCTCGGAGACTAGCGGGTGCCTTATACGAGCAGTACTTC. The V gene is TRBV4-3, the J gene TRBJ2-7; 10 nucleotides align to TRBD2. The CDR3 consists of 17 residues. The J segment lost 4 bases and the V segment lost 4 bases, leaving 13 bases of the junction unmatched. The germline gives CDR1 LGHNA, CDR2 YSLEER.

V and J are TRBV30 and TRBJ2-7; possibly TRBD2 for D (7 bases). This CDR3 contains 13 residues. Germline V CDR1 and CDR2: GTSNPN, SVGIG (reference sequence). V lost 3 bases and J 3 bases, leaving 12 bases between the germline ends. CDR3 sequence: CAWRGGLYYEQYF. The CDR3 coding sequence is TGTGCCTGGAGGGGGGGGCTTTACTACGAGCAGTACTTC.

This chain uses TRBV11-2 with TRBJ2-5; 7 nucleotides align to TRBD1. With 0 bases clipped from V and 2 bases from J, the junction kept 6 bases outside the gene matches. The CDR3 covers 16 residues. In germline, CDR1 is SGHAT, CDR2 FQNNGV. CDR3 nucleotide sequence: TGTGCCAGCAGCTTAGAGCGACAGGGTGGACAAGAGACCCAGTACTTC. Translating it yields CASSLERQGGQETQYF.

The chain couples TRBV6-5 to TRBJ1-2; 7 bases are shared with TRBD1. There are 15 residues in the CDR3. The V and J ends lost 2 bases and 5 bases, in that order; junction bases with no gene match: 8. Germline CDR1 is MNHEY and CDR2 is SVGAGI. In DNA form, the CDR3 reads TGTGCCAGCAGTTACAGGGGGCTGGGAGGATATGGCTACACCTTC. Amino acids: CASSYRGLGGYGYTF.

The rearrangement joins TRBV5-6 to TRBJ2-1; possibly TRBD2 for D (5 bases). From germline, CDR1 is SGHDT and CDR2 YYEEEE. The CDR3 runs 14 residues. Trimming took off 1 base at V and 8 bases at J, with 13 bases between the two ends. CDR3 sequence reads: CASSLNLASYEQFF. CDR3 coding DNA: TGTGCCAGCAGCTTGAATTTAGCTAGCTATGAGCAGTTCTTC. The full variable domain, with the rest looked up from reference TRBV5-6 and TRBJ2-1, is DAGVTQSPTHLIKTRGQQVTLRCSPKSGHDTVSWYQQALGQGPQFIFQYYEEEERQRGNFPDRFSGHQFPNYSSELNVNALLLGDSALYLCASSLNLASYEQFFGPGTRLTVL.

V and J are TRBV12-5 and TRBJ1-3, with no clear D. The CDR3 totals 14 residues. CDR1 and CDR2 (germline): LGHNT, FRNRAP. Trimming shortened V by 4 bases and J by 0 bases, and 7 bases separated the two germline ends. CDR3 loop: CASGSVVSGNTIYF. The CDR3, as DNA: TGTGCTAGTGGTTCGGTTGTCTCTGGAAACACCATATATTTT.

This clonotype came up a few times. CDR3 in amino acids: CATGVAVLDEQYF. Written as DNA, the CDR3 is TGTGCCACAGGTGTGGCGGTCCTCGACGAGCAGTACTTC. The chain has TRBV28 and TRBJ2-7; the D is unclear. This CDR3 has 13 amino acids. Trimming cost V 10 bases and J 5 bases, with 18 bases left between them. Germline lookup yields CDR1 MDHEN and CDR2 SYDVKM.

This clonotype has only a few counts. V is TRBV7-2 and J is TRBJ2-5, with D possibly matching TRBD1 (5 bases). CDR1 and CDR2 (germline): SGHTA, FQGNSA. The V gene lost 2 bases and the J gene lost 5 bases, with 9 bases spanning the gap. The CDR3 loop spans 13 amino acids. The CDR3 coding sequence is TGTGCCAGCAGCTTAAGGGGCGCGGAGACCCAGTACTTC. Its translation is CASSLRGAETQYF.

This sequence joins TRBV3-1 and TRBJ1-6; D gene ambiguous. The germline V gene encodes CDR1 LGHDT and CDR2 YNNKEL (reference sequence). V was trimmed by 3 bases and J by 7 bases, leaving 10 bases between them. The CDR3 runs 14 residues. CDR3 in DNA: TGTGCCAGCAGCCATGAAGCAGACAATTCACCCCTCCACTTT. Amino acids: CASSHEADNSPLHF.

The gene calls are TRBV12-3 or TRBV12-4 and TRBJ2-7, with 11 bases aligning to TRBD2. Germline trimming cut 2 bases from V and 7 bases from J; bases unmatched to any gene: 1. The CDR3 covers 13 residues. CDR3 residues: CASSLIAGGEQYF. The CDR3, as DNA: TGTGCCAGCAGTTTAATAGCGGGGGGGGAGCAGTACTTC.

In this sample, this clonotype turned up a few times. CDR3 sequence: CASSPGTRIYTDTQYF. As DNA, the CDR3 is TGTGCCAGCAGTCCCGGGACCCGAATATACACAGATACGCAGTATTTT. V and J are TRBV12-3 or TRBV12-4 and TRBJ2-3, with D possibly called TRBD1 or TRBD2 (5 bases each). V lost 5 bases and J lost 2, with 17 bases in between. The CDR3 has 16 residues.

The rearrangement links TRBV20-1 to TRBJ2-3, with D possibly TRBD1 on 5 matching bases. The germline V and J ends were trimmed by 4 bases and 0 bases, with 11 bases remaining between them. There are 14 residues in the CDR3. Germline values: CDR1 DFQATT, CDR2 SNEGSKA (reference sequence). The CDR3 bases are TGCAGTGCTATAAGGGGCGGAAGCACAGATACGCAGTATTTT. It codes for CSAIRGGSTDTQYF.

This clonotype occurred a few times. The chain joins TRBV29-1 to TRBJ2-7; 9 nucleotides line up with TRBD2. CDR1 is SQVTM, CDR2 ANQGSEA, per germline. The CDR3 covers 15 residues. J was trimmed by 2 bases and V by 4 bases; bases with no gene match: 9. The CDR3: CSVASVAGAAYEQYF. The CDR3 bases are TGCAGCGTTGCCTCTGTAGCGGGAGCTGCCTACGAGCAGTACTTC.

V gene TRBV2 combines with J gene TRBJ2-7, with 10 bases matching TRBD1. This CDR3 region has 14 residues. V shed 5 bases, J shed 4 bases, and the junction held 5 bases outside the gene matches. CDR1 SNHLY and CDR2 FYNNEI come from the germline V gene. This CDR3 reads CASSRDRGIYEQYF. The CDR3 DNA is TGTGCCAGCAGTCGGGACAGGGGAATATACGAGCAGTACTTC.

The chain couples TRBV9 to TRBJ2-3, with TRBD2 matching 9 bases. V shed 2 bases, J shed 2 bases, and the junction held 6 bases outside the gene matches. This CDR3 region has 16 residues. Per the germline V gene, CDR1 is SGDLS and CDR2 is YYNGEE. The CDR3: CASSVGREGFTDTQYF. The CDR3 DNA reads as TGTGCCAGCAGCGTCGGGCGGGAGGGGTTCACAGATACGCAGTATTTT.

V is TRBV2 and J is TRBJ1-1, with D perhaps matching TRBD1 (6 bases). Germline CDR1 reads SNHLY; CDR2 reads FYNNEI. V was shortened by 7 bases and J by 3 bases, with 12 bases between the two germline ends. The CDR3 extends over 13 amino acids. The CDR3 DNA is TGTGCCAGCACCAGACAGGCGGACACTGAAGCTTTCTTT. Its protein product is CASTRQADTEAFF. The variable domain in full, completed from reference TRBV2 and TRBJ1-1, reads EPEVTQTPSHQVTQMGQEVILRCVPISNHLYFYWYRQILGQKVEFLVSFYNNEISEKSEIFDDQFSVERPDGSNFTLKIRSTKLEDSAMYFCASTRQADTEAFFGQGTRLTVV.

This chain uses TRBV6-2 or TRBV6-3 with TRBJ1-2, with TRBD1 as a possible D gene (6 bases). CDR3 size: 15 residues. The germline V gene has CDR1 MNHEY and CDR2 SVGEGT. V was trimmed by 5 bases and J by 0 bases, leaving 13 bases between them. CDR3 sequence (DNA): TGTGCCAGCAGTCTCCAAGGGGGTCCTAACTATGGCTACACCTTC. This encodes CASSLQGGPNYGYTF.

This clonotype was seen only a few times. The V gene is TRBV27, the J gene TRBJ1-1; 7 nucleotides line up with TRBD1. This CDR3 spans 14 amino acids. J was trimmed by 3 bases and V by 6 bases; bases with no gene match: 7. Germline values: CDR1 MNHEY, CDR2 SMNVEV (reference sequence). CDR3 nucleotide sequence: TGTGCCAGCAGCTGGAGGGGGCAATACACTGAAGCTTTCTTT. Its translation is CASSWRGQYTEAFF.